The entry below describes one TCR beta chain. The antigen is not known. The patients all showed relapse after autologous stem cell transplantation, while their brentuximab vedotin exposure varied. Profiled with immunoSEQ multiplex PCR; TCRdb holds only in-frame clones, not every one. This table holds around 40,000 clones, about two thirds found once. The sample is drawn from a study of PD-1 blockade in classical Hodgkin lymphoma. Deletions cut 3 bases from V and 4 bases from J, with 13 bases between. The CDR3 loop spans 15 amino acids. The germline CDR1 and CDR2 sequences are LNHDA and SQIVND (reference sequence). Study-wide results and limits: Unlike CD8+ TCR diversity, which did not rise significantly by C4D1, CD4+ TCR diversity did. Relative to healthy donors, newly diagnosed patients reportedly had lower baseline TCR diversity, which was reported as lower still in relapsed/refractory patients. The origin of the repertoire differences remains undefined, with disease activity or prior therapy as possible causes. Exclusion was the outcome for patients who began nivolumab under 1 year after ASCT.

This receptor was obtained from a human donor with classical Hodgkin lymphoma. V gene TRBV19 combines with J gene TRBJ1-3, with no clear D. The source was peripheral blood mononuclear cells (PBMCs), collected at baseline. The CDR3 loop is CASSIGGLGGNTIYF. The CDR3 DNA reads as TGTGCCAGTAGTATCGGCGGCTTGGGAGGAAACACCATATATTTT. Full variable domain (missing parts from reference TRBV19 and TRBJ1-3): DGGITQSPKYLFRKEGQNVTLSCEQNLNHDAMYWYRQDPGQGLRLIYYSQIVNDFQKGDIAEGYSVSREKKESFPLTVTSAQKNPTAFYLCASSIGGLGGNTIYFGEGSWLTVV.